This TCR beta chain stems from a study of graft-versus-host responses after intestinal transplantation. Study outcomes and limitations: In recipient marrow, GvH clones were found, and some appeared first in ileum or blood. Subjects displaying graft-donor T cell macrochimerism possessed elevated graft-versus-host to host-versus-graft clonal ratios inside allografts. Peak levels of circulating GvH clones tracked with early post-transplant HvG declines.

TCRdb's table, derived via immunoSEQ multiplex PCR, lists solely in-frame clones and lacks some. Of more than 100,000 clones in the sample, 95% were seen once. The germline V gene has CDR1 SGHTA and CDR2 FQGTGA. Trimming removed 5 bases from V and 4 bases from J, with 14 bases in between. CDR3 size: 14 residues. Comment on this clone: As yet, its antigen is unknown. The sample contains more than one DNA sequence encoding this CDR3.

The chain links TRBV7-3 to TRBJ1-1; TRBD1 might be the D (6 bases). This TCR was sampled from a human donor who received an intestinal transplant. The source material was unstimulated CD8+ T cells sorted from spleen or lymph node cells, sampled before intestinal transplant. The DNA for the CDR3 is TGTGCCAGCAGCCCGACCGGGGGCGGCACTGAAGCTTTCTTT. Amino acid sequence: CASSPTGGGTEAFF. The full variable domain, rest sourced from reference TRBV7-3 and TRBJ1-1, is GAGVSQTPSNKVTEKGKYVELRCDPISGHTALYWYRQSLGQGPEFLIYFQGTGAADDSGLPNDRFFAVRPEGSVSTLKIQRTERGDSAVYLCASSPTGGGTEAFFGQGTRLTVV.